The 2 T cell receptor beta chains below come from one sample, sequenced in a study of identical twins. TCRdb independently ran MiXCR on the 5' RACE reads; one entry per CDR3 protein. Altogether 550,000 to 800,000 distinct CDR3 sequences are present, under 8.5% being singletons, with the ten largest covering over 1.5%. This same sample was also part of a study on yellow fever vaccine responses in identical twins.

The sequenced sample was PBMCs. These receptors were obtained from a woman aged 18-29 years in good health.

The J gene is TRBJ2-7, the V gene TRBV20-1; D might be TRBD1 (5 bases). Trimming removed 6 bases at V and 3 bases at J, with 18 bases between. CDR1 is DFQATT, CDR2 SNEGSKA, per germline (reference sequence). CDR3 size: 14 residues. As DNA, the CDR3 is TGCAGTGCAACCCCTAGGGGTATGGGCTACGAGCAGTACTTC. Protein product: CSATPRGMGYEQYF.

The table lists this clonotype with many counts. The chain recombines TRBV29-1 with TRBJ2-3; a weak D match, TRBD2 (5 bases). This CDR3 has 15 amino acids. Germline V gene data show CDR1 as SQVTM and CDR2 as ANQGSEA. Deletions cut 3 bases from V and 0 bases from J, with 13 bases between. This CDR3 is CSVDRDATSTDTQYF. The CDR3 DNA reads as TGCAGCGTTGATCGGGATGCGACTAGCACAGATACGCAGTATTTT.